The present TCR beta chain was sequenced within a study of blood T cell repertoires in COVID-19. Study as a whole: The samples span acute and convalescent COVID-19 from the United States, Italy and Spain. Sources were T cells, B-cell-depleted T cells, or PBMCs; the material itself was cDNA or gDNA.

The CDR3 covers 14 residues. Germline V CDR1 and CDR2: SGHTA, FQGNSA. V shed 5 bases, J shed 6 bases, and the junction held 8 bases outside the gene matches. Original handling: From reference gene primer amplification, estimates of nucleated cell counts were derived. TCRdb's table, derived via immunoSEQ multiplex PCR, lists solely in-frame clones and lacks some. V and J calls and clone size follow that table, whereas D and trimming were derived from the DNA. The sample records hundreds of thousands of clones, approximately 90% being singletons. The chain recombines TRBV7-2 with TRBJ1-2; 8 bases agree with TRBD1. Sequences were obtained from peripheral blood. The receptor was derived from a woman in her 30s with active or convalescent COVID-19. Written as DNA, the CDR3 is TGTGCCAGCAGCCCGCGACAGGGGTTGCATGGCTACACCTTC. This encodes CASSPRQGLHGYTF.